The sequence of this T cell receptor beta chain was determined in a study of memory CD4+ T cells and cytomegalovirus serostatus. Turning to the study itself: Healthy Belgian adult donors included roughly ten CMV-positive and 24 CMV-negative people.

Details on this clone: What it recognizes is unknown.

The V end was cut by 3 bases, the J end by 2 bases, with 6 bases between. Germline V gives CDR1 SGHRS, CDR2 YFSETQ. The CDR3 length is 13 residues. The protocol was immunoSEQ multiplex PCR, while the TCRdb copy is restricted to in-frame clones and leaves out a portion. This sample yields 55,000 to 75,000 clones, of which 82% are seen a single time; 0.88% belongs to the top ten. The sort gate was single viable CD3+CD4+CD8-CD45RO+ cells for memory CD4+ T cells. Serum IgG to CMV pp150, pp28, p38 and p52 defined serostatus. Study observations and caveats: CMV serostatus prediction reached median AUC approximately 0.96, or 0.89 with US-trained model. Each of 65 to 70 CMV-associated TCRbeta sequences occurred in one to five individuals.

Source material: memory CD4+ T cells from blood. The clonotype originates from an adult in good health and CMV-seronegative. The chain joins TRBV5-1 to TRBJ2-1; D possibly uses TRBD1 or TRBD2 (5 bases each). In nucleotides, the CDR3 is TGCGCCAGCAGCTGGGACCCCTACAATGAGCAGTTCTTC. Its protein product is CASSWDPYNEQFF.